This entry is about one T cell receptor beta chain. This entry is derived from a study of blood T cells in healthy people across ages. A second 7 to 11 cycle PCR used barcoded and J-beta primers. One entry per CDR3 protein results from TCRdb running MiXCR on the 5' RACE reads. The sample yields 550,000 to 800,000 distinct CDR3 sequences, approximately 30% seen once. The length of the CDR3 is 12 residues. Germline values: CDR1 DFQATT, CDR2 SNEGSKA (reference sequence). The chain is built from TRBV20-1 and TRBJ2-5; D might be TRBD2 (6 bases). Near its end, the DNA agrees better with TRBJ2-7, so the J call may be wrong. This sequence was found in a woman aged 80 or over in good health. The sequenced sample consisted of blood. The CDR3 loop is CSAREREYEQYF. CDR3 nucleotide sequence: TGCAGTGCTAGAGAGCGGGAATACGAGCAGTACTTC.